This TCR beta chain was found in a study of blood T cell repertoires in COVID-19. About the research overall: Acute and convalescent COVID-19 specimens originated in the United States, Italy and Spain. PBMCs, B-cell-depleted T cells, or T cells were the source of the cDNA or gDNA that made up the material.

In the authors' workflow: Amplification from reference gene primers served as the basis for estimated nucleated cell counts. Using immunoSEQ multiplex PCR, the repertoire was profiled, and TCRdb retains in-frame clones only, with some absent. V, J and clone size derive from that table, while D and trimming were established from the DNA sequence. The sample shows around 250,000 clones, approximately 89% of them seen only once. Sequencing input: peripheral blood. This TCR came from a woman in her seventies with COVID-19, enrolled during active disease.

In DNA form, the CDR3 reads TGTGCCAGTAGTTCGTTGACTAGCGGGAGCACAGATACGCAGTATTTT. It specifies CASSSLTSGSTDTQYF. This chain joins TRBV19 and TRBJ2-3; TRBD2 agrees at 10 bases. This CDR3 has 16 amino acids. Trimming removed 5 bases from V and 0 bases from J; junction bases left unmatched: 5. Germline CDR1 reads LNHDA; CDR2 reads SQIVND (reference sequence).